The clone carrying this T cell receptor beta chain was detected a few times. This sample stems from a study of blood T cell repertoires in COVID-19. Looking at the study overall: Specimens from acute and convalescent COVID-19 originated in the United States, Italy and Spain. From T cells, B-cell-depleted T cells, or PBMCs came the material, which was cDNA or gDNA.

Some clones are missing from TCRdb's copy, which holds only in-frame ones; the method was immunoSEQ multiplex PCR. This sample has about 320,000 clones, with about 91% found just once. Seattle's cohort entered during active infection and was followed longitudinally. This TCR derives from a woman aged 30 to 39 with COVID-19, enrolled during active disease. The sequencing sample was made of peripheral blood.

The CDR3 spells CASSPPSGGFGYTF. In DNA, the CDR3 is TGTGCCAGCAGCCCCCCGTCGGGAGGGTTCGGCTACACCTTC. The chain employs TRBV9 and TRBJ1-2; no reliable D call. V shed 4 bases and J shed 8 bases, with 18 bases lying between them. The germline V gene has CDR1 SGDLS and CDR2 YYNGEE. This CDR3 is 14 amino acids long.